This T cell receptor beta chain comes out of a study of cytotoxic CD8 clonotypes in ibrutinib-treated CLL. Study summary: Responses comprised around 24 partial and 2 complete; at median around 70 months, roughly 14 remained remitted and around twelve progressed. Whole-study results and caveats: Starting clonality was above that of age-matched healthy donors and tracked circulating CD8+ T-cell counts.

With sequencing, the targeted depth ranged from 1 in 200,000 to 1 in 1 million T cells. TCRdb's copy holds only in-frame clones and misses some; the assay was immunoSEQ multiplex PCR. The sample contains about 25,000 clones, 55% to 70% of which appear only once. A note on this clone: Its antigen is still unknown.

The CDR3 covers 13 residues. The ends were cut back, 8 bases at V and 6 bases at J, with 16 bases in the middle. Germline V gene lookup returns CDR1 MNHNS and CDR2 SASEGT. The genes are TRBV6-1 and TRBJ1-2, with D perhaps matching TRBD1 (5 bases). The receptor's source is a human donor with chronic lymphocytic leukemia. The specimen comprised PBMCs, sampled at disease progression, from a patient treated with ibrutinib. This chain's CDR3 is CASENLSGHGYTF. The CDR3 coding sequence is TGTGCCAGCGAAAACCTTTCGGGACATGGCTACACCTTC.